A single sample gave rise to the 5 T cell receptor beta chains below, sequenced in a study of neurological immune-mediated disorders. TCRdb reprocessed the 5' RACE reads via MiXCR and lists one record per CDR3 protein. Seen here are 46,000 or so distinct CDR3 sequences, 3.5% to 5% observed once, and the top ten hold around 6%. Sequencing was performed on PBMCs. The receptors were gathered from an older woman with multiple sclerosis.

This clonotype was picked up many times. The chain employs TRBV6-5 and TRBJ1-2; 7 bases match TRBD1. The CDR3 is 14 residues long. Germline V gene data show CDR1 as MNHEY and CDR2 as SVGAGI. J gave up 3 bases and V 5 bases, and 6 bases lay outside the gene matches. CDR3 nucleotides: TGTGCCAGCAGTACCCGGGACAGAGACTATGGCTACACCTTC. Amino acid sequence: CASSTRDRDYGYTF.

The chain links TRBV4-1 to TRBJ2-3; 9 bases fit TRBD2. The V gene's germline CDR1 is MGHRA and CDR2 YSYEKL. Trimming removed 0 bases from V and 5 bases from J; junction bases left unmatched: 6. The CDR3 runs to 16 residues. In DNA, the CDR3 is TGCGCCAGCAGCCAAGAGAAAGCGGGAGGAAGAGATACGCAGTATTTT. It specifies CASSQEKAGGRDTQYF.

This clonotype was picked up many times. The chain links TRBV5-6 to TRBJ1-4; D call uncertain. Germline assignment: CDR1 SGHDT and CDR2 YYEEEE. Trimming stripped 4 bases from V and 4 bases from J, with 11 bases between. The CDR3 runs 14 residues. CDR3 sequence: CASSPGFGNEKLFF. The CDR3 coding sequence is TGTGCCAGCAGCCCGGGGTTCGGTAATGAAAAACTGTTTTTT.

This clonotype was counted at least ten times. The chain uses TRBV6-6 and TRBJ2-3; D possibly uses TRBD1 or TRBD2 (5 bases each). V was trimmed by 0 bases and J by 4 bases, leaving 17 bases between them. The CDR3 length is 17 residues. The germline V gene has CDR1 MNHNY and CDR2 SVGAGI (reference sequence). The DNA of the CDR3 is TGTGCCAGCAGTTACTCGAGTTGGGGGTCCCTCGCAGATACGCAGTATTTT. Amino acid sequence: CASSYSSWGSLADTQYF.

This clonotype was seen ten or more times. The rearrangement joins TRBV4-3 to TRBJ2-1; D might be TRBD1 (5 bases). The V end lost 4 bases, the J end lost 5 bases, and 12 bases lay between the germline ends. CDR3 size: 14 residues. CDR1 is LGHNA and CDR2 is YSLEER in the germline V gene. The CDR3 region is CASSPMTDNNEQFF. CDR3 nucleotide sequence: TGCGCCAGCAGCCCCATGACAGATAACAATGAGCAGTTCTTC.